The 29 T cell receptor beta chains below were found in one sample sequenced in a study of T cells in tumors after PD-1 blockade. The repertoire was sequenced with immunoSEQ multiplex PCR; TCRdb's copy has only in-frame clones and lacks some. The sample shows roughly 19,000 clones, around 80% of them seen only once. The sample in question was PBMCs, obtained before anti-PD-1 treatment. These receptors all stem from a human donor with basal cell carcinoma.

V and J are TRBV20-1 and TRBJ2-3; tentative D call: TRBD2 (6 bases). CDR3 length: 11 amino acids. Germline lookup yields CDR1 DFQATT and CDR2 SNEGSKA (reference sequence). The germline V and J ends were trimmed by 4 bases and 6 bases, with 8 bases remaining between them. CDR3: CSATSEDTQYF. The DNA for the CDR3 is TGCAGTGCTACTAGCGAGGATACGCAGTATTTT.

The CDR3 spells CASSGRNSYNEQFF. DNA for the CDR3: TGTGCCAGCAGCGGACGGAACTCCTACAATGAGCAGTTCTTC. The gene calls are TRBV2 and TRBJ2-1; D ambiguous. The V end lost 6 bases, the J end lost 0 bases, and 9 bases lay between the germline ends. CDR1 SNHLY and CDR2 FYNNEI come from the germline V gene. This CDR3 comprises 14 residues.

The chain carries TRBV7-2 and TRBJ2-3; 8 nucleotides align to TRBD1. The junction had 3 bases not matched to a gene; V was cut back by 1 base and J by 3 bases. The length of the CDR3 is 15 residues. From germline, CDR1 is SGHTA and CDR2 FQGNSA. The chain's CDR3 is CASSLVQGVTDTQYF. Written as DNA, the CDR3 is TGTGCCAGCAGCTTAGTACAGGGGGTAACAGATACGCAGTATTTT.

The rearrangement joins TRBV7-7 to TRBJ2-2; TRBD2 is a possible D gene (5 bases). Germline CDR1 is SSHAT and CDR2 is FNYEAQ (reference sequence). This CDR3 is built from 15 residues. Between the trimmed V and J ends, which lost 2 bases and 0 bases, there was a span of 7 bases. Here the CDR3 reads CASSLFGANTGELFF. DNA for the CDR3: TGTGCCAGCAGCTTATTCGGGGCGAACACCGGGGAGCTGTTTTTT.

About this clone: This sample also contains other DNA sequences that code for the same CDR3. This chain links TRBV19 with TRBJ1-2, with D unclear. This CDR3 is built from 17 residues. V lost 4 bases and J lost 3, with 21 bases in between. The germline gives CDR1 LNHDA, CDR2 SQIVND (reference sequence). The CDR3 loop is CASSTKRWETPDYGYTF. The CDR3 bases are TGTGCCAGTAGTACCAAAAGGTGGGAGACCCCAGACTATGGCTACACCTTC. The full variable domain, with the rest looked up from reference TRBV19 and TRBJ1-2, is DGGITQSPKYLFRKEGQNVTLSCEQNLNHDAMYWYRQDPGQGLRLIYYSQIVNDFQKGDIAEGYSVSREKKESFPLTVTSAQKNPTAFYLCASSTKRWETPDYGYTFGSGTRLTVV.

This clone is labeled as medium-sized. The rearrangement links TRBV6-5 to TRBJ2-3, with TRBD1 as a possible D gene (5 bases). The CDR3 loop spans 15 amino acids. V shed 4 bases and J shed 4 bases, with 15 bases lying between them. Germline V gene data show CDR1 as MNHEY and CDR2 as SVGAGI. As DNA, the CDR3 is TGTGCCAGCAGTTCCGGCAGGGCCGGTCCAGATACGCAGTATTTT. It specifies CASSSGRAGPDTQYF.

This clone was recorded only once. V is TRBV2 and J is TRBJ2-3, with TRBD2 as a possible D gene (6 bases). Germline CDR1 reads SNHLY; CDR2 reads FYNNEI. With 7 bases removed from V and 0 bases from J, the gap between germline ends came to 26 bases. This CDR3 has 19 amino acids. CDR3 residues: CASTPRGGTLTRSTDTQYF. The CDR3 DNA follows: TGTGCCAGCACCCCTAGGGGAGGAACCCTTACGAGGAGCACAGATACGCAGTATTTT.

The V and J genes are TRBV9 and TRBJ2-7; 11 positions match TRBD2. V shed 3 bases and J 5 bases; nucleotides not matched to a gene: 19. CDR1 SGDLS and CDR2 YYNGEE come from the germline V gene. CDR3 length: 19 amino acids. The chain's CDR3 is CASSDPTGVAGGPGHEQYF. The CDR3 coding sequence is TGTGCCAGCAGCGATCCCACCGGGGTAGCGGGGGGGCCTGGCCACGAGCAGTACTTC.

The chain recombines TRBV3-1 (or the pseudogene TRBV3-2) with TRBJ1-1; D uncertain. Germline V gene sequence: CDR1 LGHDT, CDR2 YNNKEL (reference sequence). The CDR3 extends over 12 amino acids. Trimming took off 4 bases at V and 5 bases at J, with 8 bases between the two ends. CDR3 DNA sequence: TGTGCCAGCAGCCCCGCCTCGACTGAAGCTTTCTTT. It is translated as CASSPASTEAFF.

The chain is built from TRBV6-5 and TRBJ1-3; D remains ambiguous. The V gene lost 6 bases and the J gene lost 7 bases, with 16 bases spanning the gap. Germline V CDR1 and CDR2: MNHEY, SVGAGI. This CDR3 has 14 residues. The CDR3 region has the DNA TGTGCCAGCAGCGATGGGTTTTTTGGGAACACCATATATTTT. It codes for CASSDGFFGNTIYF.

The gene calls are TRBV4-3 and TRBJ2-3, with 8 positions matching TRBD2. In germline, CDR1 is LGHNA, CDR2 YSLEER. V lost 0 bases, J lost 9 bases, and 11 bases stayed unmatched. The CDR3 is 16 amino acids. The CDR3 region is CASSQDGPGGAGTQYF. CDR3 bases: TGCGCCAGCAGCCAAGATGGGCCGGGGGGGGCGGGCACGCAGTATTTT.

The rearrangement uses TRBV7-6 and TRBJ2-3; 12 bases fit TRBD2. Trimming cost V 1 base and J 8 bases; bases outside gene matches: 4. Per germline, CDR1 SGHVS and CDR2 FNYEAQ. This CDR3 contains 15 residues. CDR3 nucleotide sequence: TGTGCCAGCAGCTTAGGGACTAGCGGGGTTGGTACGCAGTATTTT. It specifies CASSLGTSGVGTQYF.

The CDR3 spells CASSYVTGGTEAFF. The CDR3 DNA is TGTGCCAGCAGTTACGTAACAGGGGGCACTGAAGCTTTCTTT. V usage is TRBV6-6 and J usage is TRBJ1-1; TRBD1 matches at 8 bases. Trimming took 2 bases from V and 4 from J; bases not matched to a gene: 3. Looked up from germline, CDR1 is MNHNY and CDR2 is SVGAGI (reference sequence). The CDR3 loop spans 14 amino acids.

The chain carries TRBV27 and TRBJ2-2; no clear D gene. Per the germline V gene, CDR1 is MNHEY and CDR2 is SMNVEV (reference sequence). Trimming removed 2 bases from V and 0 bases from J, with 10 bases in between. The CDR3 extends over 16 amino acids. The CDR3: CASSLRQDANTGELFF. The CDR3 coding sequence is TGTGCCAGCAGTTTACGTCAGGACGCGAACACCGGGGAGCTGTTTTTT.

V and J are TRBV27 and TRBJ2-7, with TRBD2 matching over 13 bases. The CDR3 spans 15 residues. Trimming at V came to 7 bases and at J to 6 bases, leaving 9 bases not matched to a gene. Germline V gene sequence: CDR1 MNHEY, CDR2 SMNVEV (reference sequence). Written as DNA, the CDR3 is TGTGCCAGCACCACCGGACTAGCGGGAGCTCGCGAGCAGTACTTC. It codes for CASTTGLAGAREQYF.

This clone was observed once. This clone may be a read error of a much larger clone one base away. Within the sample, other DNA sequences also encode this same CDR3. The V and J genes are TRBV2 and TRBJ2-1; D might be TRBD2 (7 bases). CDR1 is SNHLY, CDR2 FYNNEI, per germline. This CDR3 comprises 19 residues. V lost 8 bases and J lost 0, with 26 bases in between. DNA for the CDR3: TGTGCCAGCTGTTATGGGGGGGGGCGGGTGGGGAGCTCCTACAATGAGCAGTTCTTC. Protein sequence: CASCYGGGRVGSSYNEQFF.

As for this clone: The same CDR3 is also encoded by other DNA sequences in this sample. The rearrangement joins TRBV10-3 to TRBJ2-1; no definite D call. The length of the CDR3 is 11 residues. Looked up from germline, CDR1 is ENHRY and CDR2 is SYGVKD. The ends were cut back, 4 bases at V and 6 bases at J, with 4 bases in the middle. The CDR3 DNA reads TGTGCCATCAGTGTTGGCAATGAGCAGTTCTTC. Its translation: CAISVGNEQFF.

V and J are TRBV12-5 and TRBJ2-1, with D perhaps assigned TRBD1 or TRBD2 (5 bases each). CDR1 and CDR2 from the germline V gene are LGHNT and FRNRAP. The length of the CDR3 is 13 residues. V was clipped by 9 bases and J by 5 bases, with 14 bases between them. The CDR3 nucleotides are TGTGCTAGCGCCGGTGGGGGTAACAATGAGCAGTTCTTC. The encoded protein is CASAGGGNNEQFF.

The V call is TRBV3-1 (or the pseudogene TRBV3-2), the J call TRBJ2-6, with a weak D call TRBD2 (7 bases). Germline CDR1 is LGHDT and CDR2 is YNNKEL (reference sequence). The V end lost 4 bases, the J end lost 0 bases, and 19 bases lay between the germline ends. This CDR3 region has 19 residues. The CDR3 region is CASSLATLGGASGANVLTF. The CDR3 bases are TGTGCCAGCAGCCTTGCAACCCTGGGGGGGGCCTCTGGGGCCAACGTCCTGACTTTC.

A few counts support this clone. The rearrangement uses TRBV3-1 (or the pseudogene TRBV3-2) and TRBJ2-6; possible D gene TRBD2, 6 bases. Germline CDR1 LGHDT, CDR2 YNNKEL (reference sequence). There are 15 residues in the CDR3. The V gene lost 4 bases and the J gene lost 4 bases, with 11 bases spanning the gap. This CDR3 reads CASSRDFSGANVLTF. The CDR3 nucleotides are TGTGCCAGCAGCCGGGACTTCTCCGGGGCCAACGTCCTGACTTTC.

The J gene is TRBJ2-7, the V gene TRBV5-1, with 8 bases fitting TRBD1. Germline trimming cut 4 bases from V and 1 base from J; bases unmatched to any gene: 7. Germline V gives CDR1 SGHRS, CDR2 YFSETQ. This CDR3 spans 15 amino acids. The CDR3, as DNA: TGCGCCAGCAGCCCGGGACAGGTCCTATCCTACGAGCAGTACTTC. Residues: CASSPGQVLSYEQYF.

J is TRBJ2-1 and V is TRBV10-1; 14 positions agree with TRBD2. This CDR3 is 20 amino acids long. In germline, CDR1 is WNHNN, CDR2 SYGVQD (reference sequence). V dropped 2 bases and J dropped 1; count of bases not matched to a gene: 10. CDR3 sequence: CASSEGGLAGAVGSYNEQFF. CDR3 nucleotide sequence: TGCGCCAGCAGTGAGGGGGGACTAGCGGGAGCTGTGGGGTCCTACAATGAGCAGTTCTTC.

The chain employs TRBV4-3 and TRBJ2-1, with D perhaps TRBD2 (7 bases). This CDR3 is built from 14 residues. Between the trimmed V and J ends, which lost 0 bases and 13 bases, there was a span of 16 bases. Germline V gene lookup returns CDR1 LGHNA and CDR2 YSLEER. The CDR3 nucleotides are TGCGCCAGCAGCCAAGACCATTCGGGGGGCAGCCAGTTCTTC. It encodes CASSQDHSGGSQFF.

This clone has a single count. This chain uses TRBV21-1 with TRBJ2-3; TRBD1, as called in the table, went unchecked against the DNA. TRBV21-1 is reported as a pseudogene. This CDR3 has 17 amino acids. As DNA, the CDR3 is TGTGCCAGCAGCATTTGGCGAGGGACAGGGTTGATAGATACGCAGTATTTT. This codes for CASSIWRGTGLIDTQYF.

The chain couples TRBV5-1 to TRBJ1-2; D unresolved. Germline loops: CDR1 SGHRS, CDR2 YFSETQ. V lost 4 bases and J lost 8, with 12 bases in between. The CDR3 is made up of 12 amino acids. The CDR3 nucleotides are TGCGCCAGCAGCCTAGACCAAACGGGCTACACCTTC. It translates to CASSLDQTGYTF.

In DNA, the CDR3 is TGTGCCAGCAGCAAAGGGGGTCAAGGGGTATGGGAGCAGTACTTC. The encoded protein is CASSKGGQGVWEQYF. The rearrangement joins TRBV21-1 to TRBJ2-7; TRBD1, the D gene given by the table, was not confirmed from the DNA. TRBV21-1 is noted as a pseudogene. The CDR3 runs to 15 residues.

The V gene is TRBV4-2, the J gene TRBJ2-5; TRBD2 matches at 8 bases. This CDR3 is 14 amino acids long. J gave up 9 bases and V 0 bases, and 6 bases lay outside the gene matches. CDR1 and CDR2 from the germline V gene are LGHNA and YNFKEQ. CDR3 in amino acids: CASSQDSGRGAQYF. The CDR3 bases are TGTGCCAGCAGCCAAGATAGCGGGCGGGGGGCCCAGTACTTC.

In regard to this clone: A much larger clone lies a single base off, so this may be a read error. V is TRBV2 and J is TRBJ2-1; 9 nucleotides line up with TRBD2. Losses at the gene ends were 11 bases for V and 0 bases for J; bases not matched to a gene: 20. This CDR3 is built from 19 residues. CDR1 SNHLY and CDR2 FYNNEI come from the germline V gene. The DNA of the CDR3 is TGTGCCTGCTGTTATGGGGGGGCGCGGGAGGGGAGCTCCTACAATGAGCAGTTCTTC. Protein sequence: CACCYGGAREGSSYNEQFF.

The CDR3 region has the DNA TGTGCCATCAGTGGAACAAACAGCCCCAATGAGCAGTTCTTC. Encoded protein: CAISGTNSPNEQFF. The chain links TRBV10-3 to TRBJ2-1, with unresolved D. Germline V gene sequence: CDR1 ENHRY, CDR2 SYGVKD. The V end was cut by 4 bases, the J end by 6 bases, with 13 bases between. The CDR3 has 14 amino acids.